The clone carrying this T cell receptor beta chain was counted ten times or more. Unique molecular identifiers were incorporated into the prepared TCRbeta library. TCRdb redid the calling of the PCR reads with MiXCR, one entry per CDR3 protein. The sample records some 490,000 distinct CDR3 sequences, around an eighth being singletons. This entry comes from a study of T-cell reconstitution after alpha-beta-depleted transplantation in children. The sample here was PBMCs from the stem cell graft donor, taken from the stem cell graft. This TCR was sampled from a human donor who donated a stem cell graft to a child with combined immunodeficiency.

CDR3 loop: CASRDPGGEEAFF. Here the CDR3 DNA reads TGTGCCAGCAGAGACCCGGGCGGGGAAGAAGCTTTCTTT. This chain uses TRBV6-2 or TRBV6-3 with TRBJ1-1; no reliable D call. Trimming removed 6 bases from V and 8 bases from J, with 16 bases in between. Germline V gene lookup returns CDR1 MNHEY and CDR2 SVGEGT. There are 13 residues in the CDR3.